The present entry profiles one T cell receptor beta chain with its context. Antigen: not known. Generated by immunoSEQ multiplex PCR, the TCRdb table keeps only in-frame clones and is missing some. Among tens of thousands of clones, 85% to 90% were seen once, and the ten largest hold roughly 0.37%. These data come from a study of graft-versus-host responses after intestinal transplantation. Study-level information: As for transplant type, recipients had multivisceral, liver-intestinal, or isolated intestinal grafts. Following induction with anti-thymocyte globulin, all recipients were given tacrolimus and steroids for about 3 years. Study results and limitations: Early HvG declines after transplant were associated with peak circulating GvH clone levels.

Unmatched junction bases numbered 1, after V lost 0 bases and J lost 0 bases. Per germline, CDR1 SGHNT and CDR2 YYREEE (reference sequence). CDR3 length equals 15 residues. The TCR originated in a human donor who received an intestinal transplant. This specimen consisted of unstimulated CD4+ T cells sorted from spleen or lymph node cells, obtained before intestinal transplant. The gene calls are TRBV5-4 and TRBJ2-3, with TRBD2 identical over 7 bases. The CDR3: CASSLDGGSTDTQYF. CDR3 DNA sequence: TGTGCCAGCAGCTTGGACGGGGGGAGCACAGATACGCAGTATTTT.